This T cell receptor beta chain emerged from a study of T-cell memory formation after mild COVID-19 (dated by TCRdb to the early 2020s). Study-wide context: Most TCR sequence clusters were specific to one of the two donors. Longitudinal TCRalpha and TCRbeta repertoire sequencing tracked T-cell clones expanding and contracting after mild COVID-19 in a couple of donors. The cohort was made up of two young adult volunteers, one female and one male, who were previously healthy. Study-wide conclusions, independent of this receptor: Contracting CD4+ clones turned up mainly in the CM and EM memory subsets, whereas EMRA was where CD8+ clones were enriched. The study covered only two mild cases, and larger cohorts including severe cases with pre-infection samples were considered necessary. From day 15 to 85, contracting clones showed balanced CD4/CD8 phenotypes, whereas a second wave of clones that expanded from day 15 to 37 leaned towards CD4+. SARS-CoV-2 specificity was not confirmed for the second-wave clones peaking on day 37. Some responding clones were detected in pre-infection memory, which suggested that pre-existing cross-reactive memory T cells had joined the SARS-CoV-2 response.

Data came from an Illumina NovaSeq 6000. Using 5'RACE with constant-segment primers, TCRalpha and TCRbeta cDNA libraries were constructed, with sample barcodes and unique molecular identifiers added in the process. Trizol reagent was used to extract RNA from every sample. Amplification of the libraries took two PCR steps, and the second step added a second sample barcode plus Illumina TruSeq adapters. Libraries were sequenced on an Illumina NovaSeq with 2 x 150 bp paired-end reads. The source study handled its data this way. The reads were demultiplexed and collapsed into UMI-guided consensus sequences using migec v1.2.7. Using mixcr v2.1.11, UMI consensuses were aligned to TRA and TRB V and J templates and then assembled into clonotypes. A clonotype was counted as expanded or contracted only if both edgeR and NoisET called the change significant, with noise models trained on biological replicates. edgeR calls used a false discovery rate-adjusted p below 0.01 and a log2 fold-change threshold of 1. As an exploratory analysis of dynamics, max-normalized trajectories of the 1000 most abundant clonotypes were examined with PCA combined with hierarchical clustering. Separately sequenced CD4+ and CD8+ repertoires were used to assign a CD4 or CD8 phenotype to each responding clone. Starting from the raw public reads, TCRdb applied fastp trimming at Q25, assembled clones with MiXCR and retained in-frame beta chains. For every CDR3 protein sequence, its rows merge into one entry that carries the most common genes and DNA. Here the V and J calls rest on TCRdb's processing, not on the authors' analysis. This sample gives just under 50,000 distinct CDR3 sequences in total; 9% to 15% of them show up just once. Approximately 25% of the sample is held by the ten biggest clonotypes.

Per the germline V gene (reference sequence), PRHDT is the CDR1 and FYEKMQ is the CDR2. The CDR3, cysteine through phenylalanine, is 15 amino acids long. Of all the DNA, just the CDR3 is kept, 45 bases in frame from base 1. Trimmed from V: 4 bases; trimmed from J: 10 bases; junction bases lacking a gene match: 9. In regard to this clonotype: This receptor's antigen is unknown. No much larger clonotype is one base removed from it; base qualities were not supplied.

Ficoll-Paque density gradient centrifugation was the method used to isolate PBMCs. Sequenced: PBMCs or a T cell subset sorted from them (not recorded which). This TCR came from a man in his late teens or twenties who had mild COVID-19 (a few samples of this study predate the infection). The sample titles of this study are shuffled in the database, so cell type and time point are left out; the donor was told from shared clones. The rearranged segments are TRBV13 and TRBJ1-6; 8 junctional bases match TRBD1. The nucleotide sequence reads as follows: TGTGCCAGCAGCTCGACAGGGGAAGAGTCCTCACCCCTCCACTTT. This encodes CASSSTGEESSPLHF.